This passage covers 2 T cell receptor beta chains from one sample sequenced in a study of cytomegalovirus exposure and HLA in healthy donors. The PCR employed 60 Vbeta primers together with 13 Jbeta primers. Assay: immunoSEQ multiplex PCR; the TCRdb copy retains only in-frame clones and omits some. The sample carries about 190,000 clones, roughly four fifths recorded once. Sample: PBMCs. The receptors were gathered from a young man in good health and CMV-seronegative.

V gene TRBV6-1 combines with J gene TRBJ2-3; D possibly corresponds to TRBD1 (6 bases). The V gene's germline CDR1 is MNHNS and CDR2 SASEGT. Deletions cut 2 bases from V and 4 bases from J, with 13 bases between. The CDR3 is made up of 15 amino acids. CDR3 DNA: TGTGCCAGCAGTGAATACCAATCAGGGGCAGATACGCAGTATTTT. Protein: CASSEYQSGADTQYF.

The CDR3, as DNA: TGTGCCAGCAGCGCCCGGGGCGGGGCGAGGGAGACCCAGTACTTC. Its translation is CASSARGGARETQYF. The genes are TRBV7-2 and TRBJ2-5; a possible D gene is TRBD2 (6 bases). Germline-derived CDR1 and CDR2 are SGHTA and FQGNSA. V lost 5 bases to trimming and J lost 5 bases, with 18 bases between them. The CDR3 contains 15 residues.